The 5 T cell receptor beta chains reported below all come from one sample, sequenced in a study of blood T cell repertoires in COVID-19. Measured with immunoSEQ multiplex PCR; TCRdb has only the in-frame clones, and not every one. Of roughly 300,000 clones listed, roughly 90% are singletons. Sequences were obtained from PBMCs or T cells enriched from blood (not recorded which). These receptors were obtained from a woman in her twenties or thirties who had recovered from COVID-19.

This sequence joins TRBV7-6 and TRBJ2-2; 9 positions agree with TRBD2. Germline-derived CDR1 and CDR2 are SGHVS and FNYEAQ. The CDR3 is 17 amino acids. With V trimmed by 2 bases and J by 6 bases, 10 bases remained unmatched. The CDR3 nucleotides are TGTGCCAGCAGCTTACGGCTTCGTAGCGGGAGAGCCGGGGAGCTGTTTTTT. Translating gives CASSLRLRSGRAGELFF.

The chain has TRBV24-1 and TRBJ2-5; D gene uncertain. CDR3 size: 12 residues. V gave up 1 base and J gave up 7 bases, with 6 bases separating them. The germline gives CDR1 KGHDR, CDR2 SFDVKD. The CDR3 DNA reads as TGTGCCACCAGTGATTTAGGCGGGACCCAGTACTTC. It yields the protein CATSDLGGTQYF.

The CDR3 DNA follows: TGTGCCAGCAGTCCAGGGGGCTTCTCCTACGAGCAGTACTTC. Its protein is CASSPGGFSYEQYF. The V call is TRBV11-1, the J call TRBJ2-7, with 8 bases aligning to TRBD1. The CDR3 loop spans 14 amino acids. Trimming took 6 bases from V and 0 from J; bases not matched to a gene: 4. Germline V gives CDR1 SGHAT, CDR2 FQDESV (reference sequence).

The chain employs TRBV11-3 and TRBJ2-2; the D gene is possibly TRBD2 (6 bases). V dropped 1 base and J dropped 3 bases, with 15 bases sitting between them. The length of the CDR3 is 17 residues. The germline CDR1 and CDR2 sequences are SGHNT and YENEEA. The CDR3: CASSLAGWRGYTGELFF. DNA of the CDR3: TGTGCCAGCAGCTTAGCCGGGTGGCGGGGTTACACCGGGGAGCTGTTTTTT.

This chain connects TRBV11-2 to TRBJ2-5; D perhaps matches TRBD2 (6 bases). Germline V gene sequence: CDR1 SGHAT, CDR2 FQNNGV. The CDR3 sequence is 13 residues long. V gave up 5 bases and J gave up 0 bases, with 7 bases separating them. This CDR3 is CASSREYQETQYF. CDR3 nucleotides: TGTGCCAGCAGCCGGGAGTACCAAGAGACCCAGTACTTC.